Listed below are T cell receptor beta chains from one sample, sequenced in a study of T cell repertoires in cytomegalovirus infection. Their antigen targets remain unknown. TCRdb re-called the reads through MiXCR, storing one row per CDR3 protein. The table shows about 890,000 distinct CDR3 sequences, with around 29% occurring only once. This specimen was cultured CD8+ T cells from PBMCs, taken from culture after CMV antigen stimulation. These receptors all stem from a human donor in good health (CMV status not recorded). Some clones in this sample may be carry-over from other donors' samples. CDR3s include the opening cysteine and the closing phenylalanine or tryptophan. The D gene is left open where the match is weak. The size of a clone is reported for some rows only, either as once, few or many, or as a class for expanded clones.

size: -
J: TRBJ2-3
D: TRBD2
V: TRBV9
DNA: TGTGCCAGCAGCACGGGACTAGCGGGGATTAGCACAGAGGGGCAGTATTTT
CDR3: CASSTGLAGISTEGQYF

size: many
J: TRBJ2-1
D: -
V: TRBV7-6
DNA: TGTGCCAGCAGCCAGGGACGTGGGGCGGTCGCGGTAGATGAGCAGTTCTTC
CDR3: CASSQGRGAVAVDEQFF

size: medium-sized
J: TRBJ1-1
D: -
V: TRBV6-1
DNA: TGTGCCAGCAGTGAAATACCAGGGTCTCTCACTGAAGCTTTCTTT
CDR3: CASSEIPGSLTEAFF

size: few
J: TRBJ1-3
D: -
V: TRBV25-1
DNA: TGTGCCAGCAGTGATCCAGGGCGAGACCCTGGAAACACCATATATTTT
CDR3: CASSDPGRDPGNTIYF

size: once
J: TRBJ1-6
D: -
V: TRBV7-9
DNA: TGTGCCAGCCGCCAACGCGCTGGGGTGGATTCACCCCTCCACTTT
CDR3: CASRQRAGVDSPLHF

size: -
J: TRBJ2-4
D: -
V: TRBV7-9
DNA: TGTGCCAGCAGCCCAGAAGTAGACCTAGCCAAAAACATTCAGTACTTC
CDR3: CASSPEVDLAKNIQYF

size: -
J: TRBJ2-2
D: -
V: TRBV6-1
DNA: TGTGCCAGCAGTGAATGGGCCGGGGAGCTGTTTTTT
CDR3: CASSEWAGELFF

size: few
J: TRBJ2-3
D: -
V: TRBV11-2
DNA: TGTGCCAGCAGCAAACCCACAGATACGCAGTATTTT
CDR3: CASSKPTDTQYF

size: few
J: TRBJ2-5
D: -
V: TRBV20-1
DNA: TGCAGTGCTATCACAGAGACCCAGTACTTC
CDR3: CSAITETQYF

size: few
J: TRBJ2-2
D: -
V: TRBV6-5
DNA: TGTGCCAGCAGTTACTCGATAGGTAGTTCGAACACCGGGGAGCTGTTTTTT
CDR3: CASSYSIGSSNTGELFF

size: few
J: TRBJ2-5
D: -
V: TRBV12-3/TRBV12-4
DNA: TGTGCCAGCAGGAGCCGGGCCTACGGGGAGACCCAGTACTTC
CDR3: CASRSRAYGETQYF

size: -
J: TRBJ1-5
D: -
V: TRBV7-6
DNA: TGTGCCAGCAGCTTAGTACCGGGGAGGAGTCAGCCCCAGCATTTT
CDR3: CASSLVPGRSQPQHF

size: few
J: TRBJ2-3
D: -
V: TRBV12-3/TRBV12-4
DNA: TGTGCCAGCAGTTTTTACGCAGATACGCAGTATTTT
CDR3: CASSFYADTQYF

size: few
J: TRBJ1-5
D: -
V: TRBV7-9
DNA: TGTGCCAGCAGCTTAGCGCTGCGGGGCGATCAGCCCCAGCATTTT
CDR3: CASSLALRGDQPQHF

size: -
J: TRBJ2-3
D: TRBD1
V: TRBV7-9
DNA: TGTACCAGCAGCGTATCGACAGGGGTCGGCACAGATACGCAGTATTTT
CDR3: CTSSVSTGVGTDTQYF

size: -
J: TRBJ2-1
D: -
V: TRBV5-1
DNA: TGCGCCAGCAAGTTGGAGACATCTGAGCAGTTCTTC
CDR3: CASKLETSEQFF

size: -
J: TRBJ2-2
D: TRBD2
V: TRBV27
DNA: TGTGCCAGCAGTCCCCCCTCGCTAGCGGGGGCCGGGGGCGGGGAGCTGTTTTTT
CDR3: CASSPPSLAGAGGGELFF

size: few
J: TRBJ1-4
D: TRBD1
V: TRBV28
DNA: TGTGCCAGCAGCTCCGTTGGATTTACAGGGGATGAAAAACTGTTTTTT
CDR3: CASSSVGFTGDEKLFF

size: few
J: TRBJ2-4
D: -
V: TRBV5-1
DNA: TGCGCCAGCAGCTCGCCGGACACCGTAGCCAAAAACATTCAGTACTTC
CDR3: CASSSPDTVAKNIQYF

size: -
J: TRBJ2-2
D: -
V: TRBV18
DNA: TGTGCCAGCCTCACCACCAAGGGCGACACCGGGGAGCTGTTTTTT
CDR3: CASLTTKGDTGELFF

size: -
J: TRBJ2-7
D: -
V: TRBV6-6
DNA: TGTGCCAGCAAGGGGGGCCCTCCTGACGAGCAGTACTTC
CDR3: CASKGGPPDEQYF

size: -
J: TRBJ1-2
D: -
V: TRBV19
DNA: TGTGCCAGTACCATCTTTTACGACGGACACTATGGCTACACCTTC
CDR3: CASTIFYDGHYGYTF

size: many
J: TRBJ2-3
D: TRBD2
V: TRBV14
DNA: TGTGCCAGCATAAAGAGGCGGGGGTGTTGGAAAGATACGCAGTATTTT
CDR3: CASIKRRGCWKDTQYF

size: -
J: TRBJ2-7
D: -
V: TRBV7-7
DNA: TGTGCTAGCAGCTTAGAGGTTGAGGACGAGCAGTACTTC
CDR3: CASSLEVEDEQYF

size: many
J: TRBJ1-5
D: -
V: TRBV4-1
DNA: TGCGCCAGCAGCCAAGAAGGCCCAGCTCTTTCTCAGCCCCAGCATTTT
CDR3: CASSQEGPALSQPQHF

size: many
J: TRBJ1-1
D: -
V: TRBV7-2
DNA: TGTGCCAGCAGCGCCGGGTGGGGGACTGAAGCTTTCTTT
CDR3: CASSAGWGTEAFF

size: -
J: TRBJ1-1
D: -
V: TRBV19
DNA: TGTGCCAGTAGTGTCAGGGAGAAGAACACTGAAGCTTTCTTT
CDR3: CASSVREKNTEAFF

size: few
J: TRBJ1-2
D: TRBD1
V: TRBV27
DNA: TGTGCCAGCAGTACTCGGACAGGGGAAGTTAACTATGGCTACACCTTC
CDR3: CASSTRTGEVNYGYTF

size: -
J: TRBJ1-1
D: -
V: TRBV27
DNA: TGTGCCAGCAGCCTATTTATAGGGATGAACACTGAAGCTTTCTTT
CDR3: CASSLFIGMNTEAFF

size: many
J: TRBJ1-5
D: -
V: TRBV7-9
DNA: TGTGCCAGCAGCTTAGTAGCGATGGGCAGCAATCAGCCCCAGCATTTT
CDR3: CASSLVAMGSNQPQHF

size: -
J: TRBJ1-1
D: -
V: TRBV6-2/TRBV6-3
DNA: TGTGCCAGCAGGCCCCCAGGTGCAGGAGGAAACACTGAAGCTTTCTTT
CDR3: CASRPPGAGGNTEAFF

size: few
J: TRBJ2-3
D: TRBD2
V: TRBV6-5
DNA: TGTGCCAGCAGTTACTCAGGACTAGCGGGGGGGCCCTCAGATACGCAGTATTTT
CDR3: CASSYSGLAGGPSDTQYF

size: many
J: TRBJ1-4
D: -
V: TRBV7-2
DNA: TGTGCCAGCAGCCCCCGCCCGGCAGTTGAAAAACTGTTTTTT
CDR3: CASSPRPAVEKLFF

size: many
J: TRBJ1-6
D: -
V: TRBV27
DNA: TGTGCCAGCAGCTCCCCGGGGGGGTACTATAATTCACCCCTCCACTTT
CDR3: CASSSPGGYYNSPLHF

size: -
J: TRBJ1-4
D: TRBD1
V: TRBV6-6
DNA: TGTGCCAGCAGTTACCCGGGTGGGACAGATAATGAAAAACTGTTTTTT
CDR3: CASSYPGGTDNEKLFF

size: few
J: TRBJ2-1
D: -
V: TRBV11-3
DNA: TGTGCCAGCAGCCCGGGGGGCCCCTCCTACAATGAGCAGTTCTTC
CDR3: CASSPGGPSYNEQFF

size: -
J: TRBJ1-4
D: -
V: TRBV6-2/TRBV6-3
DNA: TGTGCCAGCAGTTGGGACTTGAATGAAAAACTGTTTTTT
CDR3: CASSWDLNEKLFF

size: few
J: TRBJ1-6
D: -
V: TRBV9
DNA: TGTGCCAGCAGCCCGAACCGGGCAACAGCCGGTTCACCCCTCCACTTT
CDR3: CASSPNRATAGSPLHF

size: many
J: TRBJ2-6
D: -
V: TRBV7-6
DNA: TGTGCCAGCAGCTTATGGCAGGGAAGCTCTGGGGCCAACGTCCTGACTTTC
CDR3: CASSLWQGSSGANVLTF

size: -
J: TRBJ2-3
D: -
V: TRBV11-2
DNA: TGTGCCAGCAGCTTAGGGGCGACGAACACAGATACGCAGTATTTT
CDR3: CASSLGATNTDTQYF

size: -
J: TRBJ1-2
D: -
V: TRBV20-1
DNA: TGCAGTGCTAGAGATCGGCAAAGGGGCCACTATGGCTACACCTTC
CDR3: CSARDRQRGHYGYTF

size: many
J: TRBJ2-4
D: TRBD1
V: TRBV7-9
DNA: TGTGCCAGCAGCTCAGGGGGACAGGGCAAAAACATTCAGTACTTC
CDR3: CASSSGGQGKNIQYF

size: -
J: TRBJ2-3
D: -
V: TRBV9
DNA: TGTGCCAGCAGCGTAGGTGGGAAGGTAGGAGCAGATACGCAGTATTTT
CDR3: CASSVGGKVGADTQYF

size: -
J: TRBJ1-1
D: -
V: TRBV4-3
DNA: TGCGCCAGTCATGGACCAGACACTGAAGCTTTCTTT
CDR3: CASHGPDTEAFF

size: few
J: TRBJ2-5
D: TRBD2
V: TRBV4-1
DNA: TGCGCCAGCAGCCAAGCGGCGGGGGGCCAAGAGACCCAGTACTTC
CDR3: CASSQAAGGQETQYF

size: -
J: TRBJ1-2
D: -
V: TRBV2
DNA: TGTGCCAGCAGTGAACTAGGGTACGGGAGGTTGGAATATGGCTACACCTTC
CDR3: CASSELGYGRLEYGYTF

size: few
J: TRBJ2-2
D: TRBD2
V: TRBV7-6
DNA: TGTGCCAGCAGGAGTCCGGGGGGGCCCGGGGAGCTGTTTTTT
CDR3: CASRSPGGPGELFF

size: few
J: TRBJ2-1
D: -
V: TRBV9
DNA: TGTGCCAGCAGCGTAACCGGATTTGAGCAGTTCTTC
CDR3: CASSVTGFEQFF